This TCR beta chain was sequenced during a study of T cell responses to AZD1222 COVID-19 vaccine. Study results and limitations: Most donors were white British, females outnumbered males, and clonal diversity was possibly underestimated.

As to this clone: Its antigen is as yet unknown.

The germline V gene encodes CDR1 MDHEN and CDR2 SYDVKM. V was pared by 6 bases and J by 4 bases, with 5 bases of the junction left unmatched. The CDR3 has 14 amino acids. The repertoire was sequenced with immunoSEQ multiplex PCR; TCRdb's copy has only in-frame clones and lacks some. The data hold 100,000 to 150,000 clones, with roughly 90% observed a single time. The sequence derives from an adult in good health. The sequencing used peripheral blood, collected on day 0 of AZD1222 vaccination. The rearrangement joins TRBV28 to TRBJ1-5; 8 bases agree with TRBD1. DNA for the CDR3: TGTGCCAGCAGGAGGACAGGGATGAATCAGCCCCAGCATTTT. Translating it yields CASRRTGMNQPQHF.